These 24 T cell receptor beta chains came from one sample sequenced in a study of breast tumors, draining lymph nodes, adjacent tissues. The lymph nodes were axillary draining lymph nodes from breast cancer patients. TCRdb reprocessed the multiplex PCR reads via MiXCR and lists one record per CDR3 protein. Here the sample spans 190,000 or so distinct CDR3 sequences, 31% being singletons. The material sequenced was axillary lymph node tissue. These receptors all stem from a female donor with breast cancer. Some clones in this sample may be carry-over from other donors' samples.

The CDR3 DNA reads TGTGCCAGCAGCCGACCAGGAATGAACACCGGGGAGCTGTTTTTT. Translating gives CASSRPGMNTGELFF. This sequence joins TRBV2 and TRBJ2-2; D not certain. The length of the CDR3 is 15 residues. Germline V gene sequence: CDR1 SNHLY, CDR2 FYNNEI. The V and J ends lost 6 bases and 1 base respectively, with 12 bases between them.

Worth noting for this clonotype: The junction departs from the called germline gene at one end, perhaps through a read error. The CDR3 loop reads CASNLGGAQETQYF. CDR3 sequence (DNA): TGTGCCAGCAACTTAGGGGGGGCACAAGAGACCCAGTACTTC. The chain is built from TRBV7-9 and TRBJ2-5; a possible D gene is TRBD2 (7 bases). The length of the CDR3 is 14 residues. Per germline, CDR1 SEHNR and CDR2 FQNEAQ (reference sequence).

This clonotype was detected ten times or more. V usage is TRBV5-1 and J usage is TRBJ2-2, with 10 positions matching TRBD1. Losses at the gene ends were 2 bases for V and 4 bases for J; bases not matched to a gene: 2. The length of the CDR3 is 15 residues. CDR1 SGHRS and CDR2 YFSETQ come from the germline V gene. CDR3: CASSFDRGRTGELFF. The CDR3 nucleotides read TGCGCCAGCAGCTTTGACAGGGGGCGCACCGGGGAGCTGTTTTTT.

This clonotype was observed at least ten times. The CDR3 nucleotides read TGTGCCAGCAGCTTGCGGGGGGGGAACAGATTGTTTTTT. Translation gives CASSLRGGNRLFF. The V call is TRBV7-8, the J call TRBJ1-4, with TRBD1 as a possible D gene (5 bases). V was shortened by 3 bases and J by 15 bases, with 17 bases between the two germline ends. The CDR3 length is 13 residues. Looked up from germline, CDR1 is SGHVS and CDR2 is FQNEAQ.

J is TRBJ2-6 and V is TRBV20-1, with D perhaps TRBD2 (6 bases). Trimming shortened V by 0 bases and J by 10 bases, and 10 bases separated the two germline ends. Germline lookup yields CDR1 DFQATT and CDR2 SNEGSKA (reference sequence). The CDR3 totals 13 residues. CDR3 loop: CSARDGRDNVLTF. In DNA form, the CDR3 reads TGCAGTGCTAGAGATGGGCGGGATAACGTCCTGACTTTC.

The chain uses TRBV18 and TRBJ1-4; D may be TRBD1 (5 bases). This CDR3 spans 13 amino acids. Germline V lookup: CDR1 KGHSH, CDR2 LQKENI. V shed 11 bases and J shed 4 bases, with 14 bases lying between them. This chain's CDR3 is CAGAQGDNEKLFF. In nucleotides, the CDR3 is TGTGCCGGCGCCCAGGGAGATAATGAAAAACTGTTTTTT.

The table lists this clonotype with a count of one. The chain combines TRBV25-1 with TRBJ1-2, with 8 bases lining up with TRBD1. Losses at the gene ends were 3 bases for V and 8 bases for J; bases not matched to a gene: 5. There are 13 residues in the CDR3. The V gene's germline CDR1 is MGHDK and CDR2 SYGVNS. CDR3 in DNA: TGTGCCAGCAGTGAGGGGACAGGTCGGGGCTACACCTTC. Translation gives CASSEGTGRGYTF.

V and J are TRBV5-5 and TRBJ2-2, with 8 positions matching TRBD1. The junction had 14 bases not matched to a gene; V was cut back by 5 bases and J by 2 bases. CDR1 is SGHKS, CDR2 YYEKEE, per germline (reference sequence). This CDR3 has 18 residues. DNA of the CDR3: TGTGCCAGCAGGCCGGCCCAGGGGGCAAGGGGAAACACCGGGGAGCTGTTTTTT. It is translated as CASRPAQGARGNTGELFF.

Concerning this clonotype itself: One junction end disagrees with the germline gene, perhaps due to a read error. The chain is built from TRBV20-1 and TRBJ1-2, with no clear D. CDR3 length: 13 amino acids. Germline V CDR1 and CDR2: DFQATT, SNEGSKA (reference sequence). The CDR3 here is CSASDYTGYGHTF. The CDR3 DNA reads TGCAGTGCTAGTGACTACACGGGGTATGGCCACACCTTC.

This clonotype was picked up many times. The V call is TRBV28, the J call TRBJ1-6; D possibly corresponds to TRBD1 (5 bases). The CDR3 consists of 15 residues. V was trimmed by 8 bases and J by 9 bases, leaving 20 bases between them. Germline V gene data show CDR1 as MDHEN and CDR2 as SYDVKM. In DNA, the CDR3 is TGTGCCAGCTGTTCACCGGGACCCATGGGTTCACCCCTCCACTTT. Residues: CASCSPGPMGSPLHF.

As to this clonotype: It is unclear where the CDR3 begins or ends on the DNA, so no DNA is shown, and the CDR3 is as TCRdb lists it. V and J are TRBV11-3 and TRBJ2-3; TRBD1, the table's D call, was not compared with the DNA. CDR1 is SGHNT and CDR2 is YENEEA in the germline V gene. The CDR3 is made up of 19 amino acids, end residues included. The CDR3 here is CASSIYLCSGGGGTDTQYF.

In DNA form, the CDR3 reads TGTGCCAGCACCCCGGGACAGGGGGTGGGAAGGAACACCGGGGAGCTGTTTTTT. Protein product: CASTPGQGVGRNTGELFF. V usage is TRBV3-1 and J usage is TRBJ2-2, with 11 bases aligning to TRBD1. This CDR3 comprises 18 residues. V shed 7 bases and J 1 base; nucleotides not matched to a gene: 11. Germline V gene sequence: CDR1 LGHDT, CDR2 YNNKEL (reference sequence). Combining the CDR3 with reference TRBV3-1 and TRBJ2-2 gives the whole variable domain DTAVSQTPKYLVTQMGNDKSIKCEQNLGHDTMYWYKQDSKKFLKIMFSYNNKELIINETVPNRFSPKSPDKAHLNLHINSLELGDSAVYFCASTPGQGVGRNTGELFFGEGSRLTVL.

This clonotype has at least ten counts. CDR3 loop: CAIRGTGGGKNTEAFF. The CDR3 DNA follows: TGTGCCATCAGGGGGACAGGGGGGGGGAAGAACACTGAAGCTTTCTTT. J is TRBJ1-1 and V is TRBV10-3; 11 bases map to TRBD1. The CDR3 is 16 residues long. Germline lookup yields CDR1 ENHRY and CDR2 SYGVKD. Trimming at V came to 6 bases and at J to 1 base, leaving 7 bases not matched to a gene.

This clonotype was picked up a small number of times. A much larger clone is a single base away; this may be a read error. This sequence joins TRBV6-2 or TRBV6-3 and TRBJ2-7, with D possibly matching TRBD1 (8 bases). V was pared by 8 bases and J by 4 bases, with 18 bases between. Germline V lookup: CDR1 MNHEY, CDR2 SVGEGT. The CDR3 sequence is 14 residues long. The CDR3 DNA reads as TGTGCCAGCGGGCACAGGGGGGGATCATACGAGCAGTACTTC. Translated: CASGHRGGSYEQYF.

This clonotype was recorded many times. This chain uses TRBV3-2 with TRBJ1-2; TRBD1, the D gene given by the table, was not confirmed from the DNA. TRBV3-2 is classified as a pseudogene. The CDR3 is 16 residues long. The CDR3 nucleotides are TGTGCCAGCAGCCAACGAAAGGGGGACAGTAACTATGGCTACACCTTC. Its translation is CASSQRKGDSNYGYTF.

Of note for this clonotype: A much more abundant neighbour one base away suggests this may be a read error. The CDR3 DNA reads as TGTGCCAGCAGTCCCTCTCTCGGGACACCGGGTGGCTACACCTTC. As protein: CASSPSLGTPGGYTF. The chain recombines TRBV6-1 with TRBJ1-2, with D perhaps TRBD1 (6 bases). This CDR3 has 15 amino acids. Germline CDR1 reads MNHNS; CDR2 reads SASEGT. Trimming shortened V by 5 bases and J by 7 bases, and 20 bases separated the two germline ends.

This clonotype showed up many times. This rearrangement joins TRBV19 to TRBJ1-2; D call uncertain. Germline V gene lookup returns CDR1 LNHDA and CDR2 SQIVND (reference sequence). V lost 11 bases and J lost 0, with 22 bases in between. The CDR3 is 16 residues long. CDR3 in DNA: TGTGCCTCGGCGGGCTCCCTCCGACCATCTAACTATGGCTACACCTTC. Protein: CASAGSLRPSNYGYTF. The complete variable domain, with remaining parts taken from reference TRBV19 and TRBJ1-2, reads DGGITQSPKYLFRKEGQNVTLSCEQNLNHDAMYWYRQDPGQGLRLIYYSQIVNDFQKGDIAEGYSVSREKKESFPLTVTSAQKNPTAFYLCASAGSLRPSNYGYTFGSGTRLTVV.

The chain uses TRBV5-1 and TRBJ2-3, with 16 positions matching TRBD2. The CDR3 spans 18 residues. Trimming cost V 4 bases and J 5 bases; bases outside gene matches: 10. Germline CDR1 is SGHRS and CDR2 is YFSETQ. In nucleotides, the CDR3 is TGCGCCAGCAGCACCCACGGTGGGACTAGCGGGGGGGAAGATACGCAGTATTTT. Translated, it gives CASSTHGGTSGGEDTQYF. The variable domain in full, completed from reference TRBV5-1 and TRBJ2-3, reads KAGVTQTPRYLIKTRGQQVTLSCSPISGHRSVSWYQQTPGQGLQFLFEYFSETQRNKGNFPGRFSGRQFSNSRSEMNVSTLELGDSALYLCASSTHGGTSGGEDTQYFGPGTRLTVL.

This clonotype was picked up many times. J is TRBJ2-7 and V is TRBV10-2; possible D gene TRBD2, 6 bases. Germline loops: CDR1 WSHSY, CDR2 SAAADI. V was clipped by 3 bases and J by 6 bases, with 18 bases between them. This CDR3 has 15 amino acids. The CDR3, as DNA: TGCGCCAGCAGTGATCATTTCGGGGGTAGTTTCGAGCAGTACTTC. This translates into CASSDHFGGSFEQYF.

For this clonotype: The junction departs from germline at one end; a sequencing error may be responsible. The rearrangement links TRBV7-7 to TRBJ2-3; 7 nucleotides line up with TRBD2. CDR3 length: 13 amino acids. Germline CDR1 is SSHAT and CDR2 is FNYEAQ (reference sequence). DNA for the CDR3: TGTGCTAGCAGCAAGGGTGTGGGCGGGGGACAGTATTTT. It translates to CASSKGVGGGQYF. Full variable domain (remainder filled in from reference TRBV7-7 and TRBJ2-3): GAGVSQSPRYKVTKRGQDVTLRCDPISSHATLYWYQQALGQGPEFLTYFNYEAQPDKSGLPSDRFSAERPEGSISTLTIQRTEQRDSAMYRCASSKGVGGGQYFGPGTRLTVL.

V and J are TRBV2 and TRBJ2-3; 14 nucleotides line up with TRBD2. Germline lookup yields CDR1 SNHLY and CDR2 FYNNEI. V trimming: 6 bases; J trimming: 8 bases; junction bases outside the gene matches: 10. The CDR3 has 16 amino acids. CDR3 sequence (DNA): TGTGCCAGCAGGTTGACTAGCGGGGGGGCGGGGGGTACGCAGTATTTT. Protein sequence: CASRLTSGGAGGTQYF.

This clonotype was counted many times. The CDR3: CATSDHTGGETQYF. CDR3 bases: TGTGCCACCAGTGATCACACAGGGGGAGAGACCCAGTACTTC. The V call is TRBV24-1, the J call TRBJ2-5; 8 bases agree with TRBD1. Germline-derived CDR1 and CDR2 are KGHDR and SFDVKD. V lost 3 bases, J lost 4 bases, and 3 bases stayed unmatched. The CDR3 runs 14 residues.

This clonotype appeared many times. The chain combines TRBV3-1 with TRBJ2-7; TRBD1 matches 10 bases. The CDR3 is 14 residues long. Germline assignment: CDR1 LGHDT and CDR2 YNNKEL (reference sequence). J gave up 5 bases and V 3 bases, and 4 bases lay outside the gene matches. The CDR3 DNA reads as TGTGCCAGCAGCCATCGGGACAGGGGAGACGAGCAGTACTTC. This codes for CASSHRDRGDEQYF.

This clonotype was seen at least ten times. V usage is TRBV25-1 and J usage is TRBJ2-5, with 14 nucleotides matching TRBD2. This CDR3 region has 20 residues. Trimming removed 5 bases from V and 5 bases from J; junction bases left unmatched: 19. The germline V gene encodes CDR1 MGHDK and CDR2 SYGVNS. The CDR3 bases are TGTGCCAGCAGTTCAAGTTATGGTTGGACTAGCGGGGGGTGGAGGGAGACCCAGTACTTC. Translating it yields CASSSSYGWTSGGWRETQYF.